This TCR beta chain is drawn from a study of cytomegalovirus exposure and HLA in healthy donors. Study information: Among about 179 million T cells, an earlier analysis found approximately 110 million unique TCR beta sequences.

The PCR was carried out with 60 Vbeta primers and 13 Jbeta primers. Sequencing was performed with immunoSEQ multiplex PCR; in TCRdb, only in-frame clones are kept and a portion is missing. The table records about 110,000 clones, around 60% of them present only once. Notes on the study in general: It emerged from a later analysis that several of the most significant clusters appeared to be linked to common viral pathogens. V- and J-gene trimming in TCR beta was tied to a missense DCLRE1C variant by an analysis performed later.

With 5 bases removed from V and 4 bases from J, the gap between germline ends came to 11 bases. Germline CDR1 MNHEY, CDR2 SMNVEV (reference sequence). There are 13 residues in the CDR3. A word on this clone: Its specificity is not known.

Sample: PBMCs. This chain links TRBV27 with TRBJ1-2; tentatively, D is TRBD1 (5 bases). The receptor was derived from a young man in good health and CMV-seropositive. The CDR3 sequence: CASSRQFSYGYTF. CDR3 coding DNA: TGTGCCAGCAGTAGACAGTTTTCCTATGGCTACACCTTC.